The clone carrying this T cell receptor beta chain was found many times. Its antigen is not known. One end of the junction does not line up with germline, which may come from a read error. This specimen comes from a study of blood T cells in healthy people across ages. Notes on the study in general: TCR beta diversity per million T cells fell roughly linearly with age.

Then a second PCR, running roughly 7 to 11 cycles, was carried out with a sample-barcoded 5' primer and a J-beta primer mix. MiXCR was run by TCRdb on the 5' RACE reads, yielding one entry per CDR3 protein. This sample carries more than 650,000 distinct CDR3 sequences, around a fifth of them seen once, and the ten largest clones take under 25%. The CDR3 length is 15 residues. The germline V gene has CDR1 SGHRS and CDR2 YFSETQ. The sequence was obtained from a man aged 65 to 79 in good health. Specimen: blood. V and J are TRBV5-1 and TRBJ2-3, with D unclear. The CDR3 DNA sequence: TGTGCCAGCAGCTTAGACGGAACGAGCACAGATACGCAGTATTTT. It is translated as CASSLDGTSTDTQYF. The full variable domain, in which reference TRBV5-1 and TRBJ2-3 provide the parts outside the CDR3, is KAGVTQTPRYLIKTRGQQVTLSCSPISGHRSVSWYQQTPGQGLQFLFEYFSETQRNKGNFPGRFSGRQFSNSRSEMNVSTLELGDSALYLCASSLDGTSTDTQYFGPGTRLTVL.